This T cell receptor (beta chain) was identified in a study of T cell responses to AZD1222 COVID-19 vaccine. General study findings and limits: Spike was spanned by vaccine-associated CD4 TCRs, which were dominant at 160-218 and 743-854.

Here immunoSEQ multiplex PCR was the method, and the copy in TCRdb shows in-frame clones only, minus some. Here the sample spans approximately 200,000 clones, 85% to 90% being singletons. Germline CDR1 is GTSNPN and CDR2 is SVGIG (reference sequence). V was cut by 5 bases and J by 10 bases, with 23 bases left in between. The CDR3 loop spans 14 amino acids. In the case of this clone: What it binds is not known.

The material was peripheral blood, obtained on day 0 of AZD1222 vaccination. The TCR originated in an adult in good health. This chain joins TRBV30 and TRBJ1-2; D call uncertain. CDR3 coding DNA: TGTGCCTGGGCGAAAATTACCGAACTTCATTCCTACACCTTC. Translating gives CAWAKITELHSYTF.